The clone carrying this T cell receptor beta chain was counted once. Its specificity is not known. The CDR3 does not close with the conserved phenylalanine or tryptophan, likely indicating a read error. The limits of the CDR3 on the DNA are not certain, so only TCRdb's listed CDR3 is given. Both ends counted, the CDR3 spans 14 residues. Looked up from germline, CDR1 is SGHAT and CDR2 is FQDESV (reference sequence). The entry originates in a study of tumor-infiltrating lymphocytes in primary liver carcinoma. For the study at large: Men and women, 30 to 69 years of age, made up the patients.

Study outcomes and limitations: Tumor-adjacent and tumor-blood pairs showed less overlap than tumor region pairs. Tumors reached a significantly greater top-250-clone fraction than blood did (p = 0.039).

Total RNA amounting to roughly 450 ng was the source from which TCR beta cDNA was made with a constant-region primer. ARM-PCR was slightly modified, and three nested multiplex PCR rounds with it gave rise to the TCR beta libraries. The first two PCR rounds, roughly 10 cycles each, used TRBV1-TRBV30 forward primers and a C-beta reverse primer. TCRdb passed the multiplex PCR reads through MiXCR, listing each CDR3 protein once. The data contain 95,000 to 150,000 distinct CDR3 sequences, about 68% of them singletons. Unsorted bulk tissue of about 18-34 mg yielded co-extracted RNA and DNA. The patients lived with chronic HBV infection and had not yet received any treatment.

The chain recombines TRBV11-1 with TRBJ2-3; TRBD2, as called in the table, went unchecked against the DNA. The sequenced sample was liver tumor tissue from sampling region 1. The subset was: tumor region T1, superior pole. The source is a woman aged 55-69 years with primary liver carcinoma and hepatitis B virus infection. CDR3 sequence: CASSLRRHAGESHS.